The 20 T cell receptor beta chains below come from one sample, sequenced in a study of cytomegalovirus exposure and HLA in healthy donors (dated 2017 in TCRdb). Library generation was performed with the immunoSEQ multiplex PCR assay. A mixture of 60 forward primers for TCR Vbeta segments and 13 reverse primers for TCR Jbeta segments was used in the multiplex PCR. Imported from immuneACCESS, the table was reduced by TCRdb to in-frame sequences with V and J called. These copies leave out some clones; in studies compared against another copy, an unresolved V gene accounts for under half, and the cause of the remainder is not known. Here the sample has 100,000 to 150,000 clones; over 75% occur a single time. The ten largest clones add up to under 2.5% of the sample. The sequencing sample was made of PBMCs. All receptors come from a man younger than 45 in good health and CMV-seronegative.

The chain links TRBV15 to TRBJ2-5, with TRBD2 identical over 11 bases. The V and J ends lost 3 bases and 5 bases, in that order; junction bases with no gene match: 14. Per the germline V gene, CDR1 is LNHNV and CDR2 is YYDKDF (reference sequence). The CDR3 loop spans 18 amino acids. The CDR3 DNA reads TGTGCCACCAGCAGTCCAACCCTAGCGGGGGGCCGGGGGGAGACCCAGTACTTC. Amino acids: CATSSPTLAGGRGETQYF.

V is TRBV6-1 and J is TRBJ1-4, with D perhaps TRBD1 (5 bases). In germline, CDR1 is MNHNS, CDR2 SASEGT. Trimming took 4 bases from V and 5 from J, leaving 11 bases between them. The CDR3 runs 14 residues. The CDR3 DNA reads as TGTGCCAGCAGTGGCCTGGGGGGAAATGAAAAACTGTTTTTT. As protein: CASSGLGGNEKLFF.

This clone was seen only a few times. V usage is TRBV28 and J usage is TRBJ1-1; 7 bases are shared with TRBD1. V dropped 3 bases and J dropped 1; count of bases not matched to a gene: 5. This CDR3 comprises 15 residues. Looked up from germline, CDR1 is MDHEN and CDR2 is SYDVKM. As DNA, the CDR3 is TGTGCCAGCAGTTTGAAGGGGGCTGAGAACACTGAAGCTTTCTTT. Translation gives CASSLKGAENTEAFF.

The chain has TRBV15 and TRBJ1-5; D is undetermined. Trimming took off 0 bases at V and 3 bases at J, with 9 bases between the two ends. This CDR3 comprises 15 residues. Germline V gene data show CDR1 as LNHNV and CDR2 as YYDKDF (reference sequence). CDR3 protein: CATSRDVRSNQPQHF. The CDR3 nucleotides are TGTGCCACCAGCAGAGATGTGCGGTCCAATCAGCCCCAGCATTTT.

This clone appeared once. The genes are TRBV9 and TRBJ2-1; the D gene is possibly TRBD1 (6 bases). The germline V gene has CDR1 SGDLS and CDR2 YYNGEE. The V gene lost 4 bases and the J gene lost 7 bases, with 18 bases spanning the gap. The CDR3 sequence is 15 residues long. CDR3 bases: TGTGCCAGCAGCCTAGAGGGGGTAGCTCTGAATGAGCAGTTCTTC. This sequence encodes CASSLEGVALNEQFF.

The chain couples TRBV2 to TRBJ2-5, with D perhaps TRBD1 (6 bases). Germline V gene sequence: CDR1 SNHLY, CDR2 FYNNEI. The V and J ends lost 6 bases and 4 bases respectively, with 18 bases between them. The CDR3 has 15 amino acids. The CDR3 DNA reads as TGTGCCAGCAGGGACCGGGACACCTGGGGAGAGACCCAGTACTTC. Translation: CASRDRDTWGETQYF.

This clone was seen once. The chain is built from TRBV5-1 and TRBJ2-5, with D perhaps TRBD2 (5 bases). The CDR3 runs to 14 residues. Germline CDR1 is SGHRS and CDR2 is YFSETQ. Deletions cut 0 bases from V and 5 bases from J, with 11 bases between. For the CDR3, the DNA is TGCGCCAGCAGCTTGGTCGGGGATATGGAGACCCAGTACTTC. As protein: CASSLVGDMETQYF.

This clone was recorded a few times. The chain recombines TRBV29-1 with TRBJ1-3, with 7 positions matching TRBD1. This CDR3 comprises 15 residues. Trimming removed 5 bases from V and 2 bases from J; junction bases left unmatched: 9. Germline V CDR1 and CDR2: SQVTM, ANQGSEA. The CDR3 region is CSVSPSTGPGNTIYF. CDR3 DNA sequence: TGCAGCGTTTCTCCTTCGACAGGGCCTGGAAACACCATATATTTT.

The chain has TRBV7-2 and TRBJ2-5; D not certain. V lost 2 bases to trimming and J lost 0 bases, with 7 bases between them. The CDR3 sequence is 14 residues long. Germline assignment: CDR1 SGHTA and CDR2 FQGNSA. The CDR3 region is CASSLNGHQETQYF. DNA for the CDR3: TGTGCCAGCAGCTTAAACGGTCACCAAGAGACCCAGTACTTC.

The chain couples TRBV18 to TRBJ2-5; 8 bases map to TRBD1. Near its end, the DNA agrees better with TRBJ2-7, so the J call may be wrong. CDR3 length: 14 residues. CDR1 is KGHSH, CDR2 LQKENI, per germline. The CDR3 region is CASSPPMDRAEQYF. CDR3 bases: TGTGCCAGCTCACCACCCATGGACAGGGCCGAGCAGTACTTC.

The genes are TRBV28 and TRBJ2-1, with 10 bases lining up with TRBD2. The germline V gene has CDR1 MDHEN and CDR2 SYDVKM. CDR3 length equals 13 residues. After removal of 9 bases from V and 7 bases from J, the junction contained 6 bases not matched to a gene. The CDR3 is CASWTSGSNEQFF. CDR3 nucleotides: TGTGCCAGTTGGACTAGCGGTTCGAATGAGCAGTTCTTC.

The chain uses TRBV6-6 and TRBJ1-2; D ambiguous. Trimming took 0 bases from V and 8 from J, leaving 16 bases between them. CDR1 is MNHNY and CDR2 is SVGAGI in the germline V gene (reference sequence). This CDR3 is 15 amino acids long. DNA of the CDR3: TGTGCCAGCAGTTACTCGGACTTCCCCGGCGAGGGCTACACCTTC. This codes for CASSYSDFPGEGYTF.

The J gene is TRBJ1-4, the V gene TRBV5-1; 9 nucleotides match TRBD1. CDR1 SGHRS and CDR2 YFSETQ come from the germline V gene. With V trimmed by 3 bases and J by 8 bases, 8 bases remained unmatched. The CDR3 runs 15 residues. The CDR3 here is CASSSIQGAGEKLFF. The DNA for the CDR3 is TGCGCCAGCAGCTCTATACAGGGGGCAGGGGAAAAACTGTTTTTT.

The V call is TRBV5-1, the J call TRBJ2-2; weak D call: TRBD2 (5 bases). V lost 0 bases, J lost 2 bases, and 14 bases lay in between. Germline V gene sequence: CDR1 SGHRS, CDR2 YFSETQ. The CDR3 has 17 amino acids. The CDR3, as DNA: TGCGCCAGCAGCTTGGAACCTGCTAGCTTAAACACCGGGGAGCTGTTTTTT. It codes for CASSLEPASLNTGELFF.

The chain recombines TRBV5-1 with TRBJ2-7, with a weak D call TRBD2 (5 bases). This CDR3 has 13 amino acids. V dropped 5 bases and J dropped 4 bases, with 13 bases sitting between them. CDR1 and CDR2 from the germline V gene are SGHRS and YFSETQ. DNA of the CDR3: TGCGCCAGCAGTTCGGAGGTCGGTTACGAGCAGTACTTC. It translates to CASSSEVGYEQYF.

This clone was detected only a few times. V usage is TRBV27 and J usage is TRBJ2-5; 15 bases fit TRBD2. Looked up from germline, CDR1 is MNHEY and CDR2 is SMNVEV (reference sequence). This CDR3 region has 17 residues. Unmatched junction bases numbered 8, after V lost 5 bases and J lost 4 bases. In nucleotides, the CDR3 is TGTGCCAGCAGTAGATGGACTAGCGGGGGGGCGGGAGAGACCCAGTACTTC. Protein: CASSRWTSGGAGETQYF.

The chain employs TRBV28 and TRBJ2-3; 7 bases are a match to TRBD2. V trimming: 3 bases; J trimming: 12 bases; junction bases outside the gene matches: 6. This CDR3 comprises 12 residues. The germline V gene encodes CDR1 MDHEN and CDR2 SYDVKM. In nucleotides, the CDR3 is TGTGCCAGCAGTTTTTCTAGCGGAGTCCAGTATTTT. It yields the protein CASSFSSGVQYF.

J is TRBJ2-1 and V is TRBV4-1; 7 bases fit TRBD1. The CDR3 extends over 14 amino acids. CDR1 is MGHRA, CDR2 YSYEKL, per germline. V shed 3 bases and J 5 bases; nucleotides not matched to a gene: 4. CDR3 protein: CASSQIDRDNEQFF. CDR3 DNA sequence: TGCGCCAGCAGCCAGATCGACAGGGACAATGAGCAGTTCTTC.

The CDR3 DNA reads as TGTGCCAGCAGCTTCGGGGAGGGCAGCAATCAGCCCCAGTATTTT. Protein sequence: CASSFGEGSNQPQYF. This chain joins TRBV5-5 and TRBJ1-5; 7 bases agree with TRBD2. The J call may be wrong; the DNA end is better matched by TRBJ2-3. Per germline, CDR1 SGHKS and CDR2 YYEKEE (reference sequence). This CDR3 is 15 amino acids long.

V is TRBV15 and J is TRBJ1-2; D remains ambiguous. The CDR3 loop spans 14 amino acids. The germline gives CDR1 LNHNV, CDR2 YYDKDF (reference sequence). V dropped 1 base and J dropped 2 bases, with 8 bases sitting between them. The CDR3 spells CATSRVGVNYGYTF. CDR3 nucleotides: TGTGCCACCAGCAGAGTCGGGGTCAACTATGGCTACACCTTC.